Given below is one TCR beta chain in context. This clone was counted at least ten times. Its antigen target is currently unknown. No per-base quality is available; no much larger clone lies one base away. TRB sequencing used genomic DNA with the immunoSEQ assay at survey resolution or the hsTCRB kit. Regarding the original processing steps: The immunoSEQ software was used for initial read processing, and the LymphoSeq R package was used for repertoire analyses. For each TRB dataset, clonality was calculated as 1 minus normalized Shannon entropy, and the Gini coefficient was computed as well. Phenotypes of unsorted samples were inferred by mapping TRB sequences from sorted subsets of the recipient or donor onto the same recipient's unsorted samples. The table was pulled from immuneACCESS by TCRdb, which kept in-frame rearrangements only. Such tables lose some clones; where checked, under half of the loss comes from unresolved V genes, and the rest has no known cause. The D gene and trimming were derived from the DNA, and the V and J assignments and clone size from that table. The table gives around 35,000 clones for this sample, with none occurring only once. 6.7% of the sample is in the top ten clones.

This specimen comes from a study of T cells after posttransplantation cyclophosphamide (dated by TCRdb to 2015 to 2016). Regarding the research as a whole: Using TRB sequencing, the study followed how the T cell repertoire rebuilt after myeloablative bone marrow transplantation with posttransplantation cyclophosphamide given as GVHD prophylaxis. Because TRA and TRB clonality were tightly correlated in fewer than 10 samples, subsequent TCR analyses were focused on TRB only. In 3 patients, up to about 3 additional blood samples taken between 2 and 5.2 years after transplant also underwent TRB sequencing, as did pretransplant blood from a handful of patients. Public TRB sequences were queried against a database of over 3,600 sequences associated with responses to pathogens, tumor antigens, self-antigens and alloantigens. Samples from around 40 PTCy-treated patients and approximately 15 related bone marrow donors of those patients were subjected to antigen receptor sequencing. Blood from all 35 or so PTCy patients who had 1-year posttransplant specimens underwent TRB sequencing.

On the day of marrow donation, related bone marrow donors gave peripheral blood samples. Mononuclear cells from peripheral blood and bone marrow were separated by Ficoll-Hypaque density centrifugation and then cryopreserved. Findings and caveats that apply to the study as a whole: The TRB repertoires of T cells infiltrating skin or GI tract showed only limited overlap with the TRB repertoires of T cells in blood. Across the approximately 42 patients, TRB clonality was highly associated with recipient CMV seropositivity and CMV reactivation, and diversity with PTCy was similar to that in the CNI/methotrexate controls. Donor-recipient similarity was low at 1-2 months but increased during the first year, and donor CD8+ memory clones often dominated later blood repertoires.

V ends up 4 bases short and J 4 bases short, with an unmatched junction base count of 7. Counted from cysteine to phenylalanine, this CDR3 has 15 amino acids. Only the CDR3 part of the read is kept: 45 bases, read in frame from the first base. The germline V gene (reference sequence) specifies LNHDA as CDR1 and SQIVND as CDR2. Rearrangement joined TRBV19 to TRBJ2-3, with TRBD1 identical over 8 junction bases. This TCR derives from a woman between 45 and 65 years old in good health and a related stem cell transplant donor. Sequencing used PBMCs. The DNA sequence reads TGTGCCAGTAGTACTACCGGGACAGGCGCAGATACGCAGTATTTT. This yields the protein CASSTTGTGADTQYF.